A single sample gave rise to the 14 T cell receptor beta chains below, sequenced in a study of T cell responses to AZD1222 COVID-19 vaccine. Clones were read by immunoSEQ multiplex PCR, and TCRdb kept only the in-frame ones, dropping some. The data show over 130,000 clones, just over 85% seen once. The sequenced sample was peripheral blood, obtained on day 0 of AZD1222 vaccination. The receptors shown here come from an adult in good health.

This clone was found a few times. The rearrangement uses TRBV9 and TRBJ2-7, with 9 bases lining up with TRBD2. J was trimmed by 4 bases and V by 4 bases; bases with no gene match: 6. Germline-derived CDR1 and CDR2 are SGDLS and YYNGEE. The CDR3 sequence is 14 residues long. CDR3 residues: CASSPKREDYEQYF. In DNA, the CDR3 is TGTGCCAGCAGCCCCAAGCGGGAGGATTACGAGCAGTACTTC.

Points on this clone: One end of the junction does not line up with germline, which may come from a read error. This chain links TRBV15 with TRBJ2-7; 7 bases map to TRBD1. Germline CDR1 reads LNHNV; CDR2 reads YYDKDF (reference sequence). This CDR3 is 15 amino acids long. The CDR3 sequence: CATRRGGQPASEQYF. The CDR3 DNA sequence: TGTGCCACCAGGAGAGGGGGACAGCCGGCCAGCGAGCAGTACTTC.

The chain carries TRBV4-3 and TRBJ1-2; tentative D call: TRBD1 (5 bases). V was cut by 6 bases and J by 4 bases, with 30 bases left in between. This CDR3 region has 19 residues. The germline V gene encodes CDR1 LGHNA and CDR2 YSLEER. CDR3 nucleotides: TGCGCCAGCAGTCGAACGATCCGGGACGAAGGAGAATCGGTCTATGGCTACACCTTC. Its protein product is CASSRTIRDEGESVYGYTF.

The chain couples TRBV27 to TRBJ2-1; 7 bases fit TRBD1. Germline-derived CDR1 and CDR2 are MNHEY and SMNVEV (reference sequence). Trimming cost V 5 bases and J 7 bases; bases outside gene matches: 8. This CDR3 is built from 14 residues. In DNA form, the CDR3 reads TGTGCCAGCAGTCGTGGACAGGTCGGGAATGAGCAGTTCTTC. The encoded protein is CASSRGQVGNEQFF.

This sequence joins TRBV7-9 and TRBJ1-5, with no clear D. Germline V gives CDR1 SEHNR, CDR2 FQNEAQ (reference sequence). CDR3 length equals 15 residues. V lost 2 bases and J 5 bases, leaving 13 bases between the germline ends. CDR3 sequence: CASSLSSLRDQPQHF. The CDR3 DNA reads as TGTGCCAGCAGCTTATCGTCCCTACGAGATCAGCCCCAGCATTTT.

The rearrangement links TRBV6-5 to TRBJ2-5; the D is unclear. CDR3 length: 14 residues. V dropped 2 bases and J dropped 4 bases, with 11 bases sitting between them. Germline CDR1 reads MNHEY; CDR2 reads SVGAGI. The CDR3 is CASSYPSNRETQYF. The CDR3 DNA is TGTGCCAGCAGTTACCCAAGCAACAGAGAGACCCAGTACTTC.

This chain uses TRBV19 with TRBJ2-7, with TRBD1 as a possible D gene (5 bases). Trimming pared 9 bases from V and 1 base from J, leaving 16 bases between. CDR1 is LNHDA, CDR2 SQIVND, per germline (reference sequence). The CDR3 is 14 residues long. The DNA for the CDR3 is TGTGCCAGCCGTGTGGGGCCGGTATCCTACGAGCAGTACTTC. As protein: CASRVGPVSYEQYF.

The V gene is TRBV30, the J gene TRBJ1-2; D gene ambiguous. Trimming stripped 0 bases from V and 6 bases from J, with 8 bases between. In germline, CDR1 is GTSNPN, CDR2 SVGIG (reference sequence). The CDR3 covers 12 residues. The CDR3 region is CAWSVSGHGYTF. DNA of the CDR3: TGTGCCTGGAGTGTATCTGGGCATGGCTACACCTTC.

The chain couples TRBV10-2 to TRBJ1-1; D is ambiguous. This CDR3 is 14 amino acids long. Germline V gene lookup returns CDR1 WSHSY and CDR2 SAAADI. Between the trimmed V and J ends, which lost 6 bases and 2 bases, there was a span of 13 bases. The CDR3 DNA reads as TGCGCCAGCAGACAAGGGCGGATCAACACTGAAGCTTTCTTT. This sequence encodes CASRQGRINTEAFF.

This clone was observed once. The V gene is TRBV6-5, the J gene TRBJ2-7, with 10 bases fitting TRBD2. The ends lost 7 bases at V and 4 bases at J; junction bases unmatched: 10. This CDR3 is built from 15 residues. Germline CDR1 MNHEY, CDR2 SVGAGI. This CDR3 reads CASKQSGLALYEQYF. As DNA, the CDR3 is TGTGCCAGCAAACAATCGGGACTAGCGTTGTACGAGCAGTACTTC.

V and J are TRBV19 and TRBJ2-7; 7 bases align to TRBD1. Germline assignment: CDR1 LNHDA and CDR2 SQIVND (reference sequence). CDR3 length equals 15 residues. V lost 6 bases, J lost 2 bases, and 10 bases stayed unmatched. CDR3 amino acids: CASRKTRDSPYEQYF. Here the CDR3 DNA reads TGTGCCAGTAGAAAGACCCGGGACAGTCCCTACGAGCAGTACTTC. Together with reference TRBV19 and TRBJ2-7, the CDR3 gives the full variable domain: DGGITQSPKYLFRKEGQNVTLSCEQNLNHDAMYWYRQDPGQGLRLIYYSQIVNDFQKGDIAEGYSVSREKKESFPLTVTSAQKNPTAFYLCASRKTRDSPYEQYFGPGTRLTVT.

This clone was recorded only once. DNA of the CDR3: TGTGCCAGCAGCCCGACTAGCGGGAGGAGGAATGAGCAGTTCTTC. Protein sequence: CASSPTSGRRNEQFF. The V and J genes are TRBV9 and TRBJ2-1; 13 nucleotides align to TRBD2. Germline CDR1 reads SGDLS; CDR2 reads YYNGEE. This CDR3 comprises 15 residues. Trimming took 4 bases from V and 7 from J; bases not matched to a gene: 5.

This clone was counted a single time. The V gene is TRBV7-8, the J gene TRBJ2-1; D ambiguous. V was clipped by 4 bases and J by 1 base, with 8 bases between them. The CDR3 length is 14 residues. Germline CDR1 and CDR2: SGHVS and FQNEAQ. CDR3 DNA: TGTGCCAGCAGCTCAAAGGGTTCCTACAATGAGCAGTTCTTC. Translated, it gives CASSSKGSYNEQFF. The full variable domain, completed using reference TRBV7-8 and TRBJ2-1, is GAGVSQSPRYKVAKRGQDVALRCDPISGHVSLFWYQQALGQGPEFLTYFQNEAQLDKSGLPSDRFFAERPEGSVSTLKIQRTQQEDSAVYLCASSSKGSYNEQFFGPGTRLTVL.

The chain carries TRBV7-3 and TRBJ2-2; D gene unclear. This CDR3 is 12 amino acids long. The germline V and J ends were trimmed by 1 base and 6 bases, with 3 bases remaining between them. Germline values: CDR1 SGHTA, CDR2 FQGTGA. The DNA of the CDR3 is TGTGCCAGCAGCTTAATGGCCGGGGAGCTGTTTTTT. Residues: CASSLMAGELFF. Together with reference TRBV7-3 and TRBJ2-2, the CDR3 gives the full variable domain: GAGVSQTPSNKVTEKGKYVELRCDPISGHTALYWYRQSLGQGPEFLIYFQGTGAADDSGLPNDRFFAVRPEGSVSTLKIQRTERGDSAVYLCASSLMAGELFFGEGSRLTVL.